This T cell receptor (beta chain) was recovered during a study of cytomegalovirus exposure and HLA in healthy donors. The trim removed 0 bases at V and 14 bases at J, leaving 5 bases unmatched. CDR1 SGHNT and CDR2 YYREEE come from the germline V gene (reference sequence). The CDR3 has 14 residues. Study findings and constraints: The productive fraction for most TCR beta V segments was about 87% or about 30% in an earlier analysis. A later analysis linked a missense variant in DCLRE1C to the trimming of TCR beta V and J genes.

Comment on this clone: Its antigen is undetermined.

It was with 60 Vbeta and 13 Jbeta primers that the PCR ran. Libraries were prepared by immunoSEQ multiplex PCR; TCRdb keeps only in-frame clonotypes and omits some of them. The sample records fewer than 200,000 clones, 70% to 90% being singletons. The chain is built from TRBV5-4 and TRBJ1-4; TRBD1 matches at 12 bases. The clonotype originates from a woman aged 18-35 years in good health and CMV-seronegative. Sequenced material: PBMCs. Here the CDR3 DNA reads TGTGCCAGCAGCTTGGCGGGACAGGGGGCAGGGCTGTTTTTT. Residues: CASSLAGQGAGLFF.